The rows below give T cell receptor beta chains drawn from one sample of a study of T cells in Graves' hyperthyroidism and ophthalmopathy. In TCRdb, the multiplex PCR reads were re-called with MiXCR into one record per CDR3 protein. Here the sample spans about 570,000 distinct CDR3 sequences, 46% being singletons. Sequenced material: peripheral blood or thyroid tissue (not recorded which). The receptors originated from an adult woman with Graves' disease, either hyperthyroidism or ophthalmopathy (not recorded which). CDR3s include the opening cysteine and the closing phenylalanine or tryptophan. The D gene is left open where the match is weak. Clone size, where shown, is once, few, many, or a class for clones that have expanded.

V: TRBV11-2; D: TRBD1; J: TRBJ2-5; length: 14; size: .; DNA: TGTGCCAGCAGCTTAGGGGACAGTACGGAGACCCAGTACTTC; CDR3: CASSLGDSTETQYF
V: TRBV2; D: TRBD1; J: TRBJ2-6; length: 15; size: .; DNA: TGTGCCAGCGAACAGGGGGCTGTGGGGGCCAACGTCCTGACTTTC; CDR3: CASEQGAVGANVLTF
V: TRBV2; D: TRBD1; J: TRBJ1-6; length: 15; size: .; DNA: TGTGCCAGCAGAGAAGGGGGCCTGGGGAATTCACCCCTCCACTTT; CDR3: CASREGGLGNSPLHF
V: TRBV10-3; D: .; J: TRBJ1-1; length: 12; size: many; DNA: TGTGCCATCAGTGTCGGTAACACTGAAGCTTTCTTT; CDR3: CAISVGNTEAFF
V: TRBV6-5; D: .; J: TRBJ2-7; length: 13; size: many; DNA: TGTGCCAGCAGCTCCGGACTGGGAACCGAGCAGTACTTC; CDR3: CASSSGLGTEQYF
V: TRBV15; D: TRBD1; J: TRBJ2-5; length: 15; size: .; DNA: TGTGCCACCAGCAGCGGGGACAGGGAGAGGAGGACCCAGTACTTC; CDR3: CATSSGDRERRTQYF
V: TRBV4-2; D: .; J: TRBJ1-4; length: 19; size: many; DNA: TGTGCCAGCAGCCAGACACCCAGGACGCGCTCGGCAACTAATGAAAAACTGTTTTTT; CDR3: CASSQTPRTRSATNEKLFF
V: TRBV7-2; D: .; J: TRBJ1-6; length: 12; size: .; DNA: TGTGCCAGCAGCCGAATGGGGTCACCCCTCCACTTT; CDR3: CASSRMGSPLHF
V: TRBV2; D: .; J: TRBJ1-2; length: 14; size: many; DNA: TGTGCCAGCAGTGATGGACTTACTAACTATGGCTACACCTTC; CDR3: CASSDGLTNYGYTF
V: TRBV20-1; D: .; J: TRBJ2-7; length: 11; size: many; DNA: TGCAGTGCTAAAGGAATCTACGAGCAGTACTTC; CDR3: CSAKGIYEQYF
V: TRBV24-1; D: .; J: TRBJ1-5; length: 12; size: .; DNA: TGTGCCACCGGGGAGGGGCTGGGGCCCCAGCATTTT; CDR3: CATGEGLGPQHF
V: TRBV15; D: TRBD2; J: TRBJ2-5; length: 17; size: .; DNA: TGTGCCACCAGCAGAGAATGGACTAGCGGGAGAGGTGAGACCCAGTACTTC; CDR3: CATSREWTSGRGETQYF
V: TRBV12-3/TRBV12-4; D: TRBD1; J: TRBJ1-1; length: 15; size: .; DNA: TGTGCCAGCAGTTCTGACCGGGACAGGGCAACTGAAGCTTTCTTT; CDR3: CASSSDRDRATEAFF
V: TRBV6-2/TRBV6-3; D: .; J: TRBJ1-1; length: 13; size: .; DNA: TGTGCCAGCACAACGGGGAGGGATGCAAGCGCTTTCTTT; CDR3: CASTTGRDASAFF
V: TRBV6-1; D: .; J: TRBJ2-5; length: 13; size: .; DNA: TGTGCCAGCAGAGGAGACAGTGAAGAGACCCAGTACTTC; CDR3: CASRGDSEETQYF
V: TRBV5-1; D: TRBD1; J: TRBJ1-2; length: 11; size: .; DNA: TGCGCCAGCAGTAATGACAGGGGAAACACCTTC; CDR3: CASSNDRGNTF
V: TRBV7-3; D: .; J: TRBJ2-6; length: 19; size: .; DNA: TGCGCCAGCAGCCATGGACGGGGCCCTCCCAGAACGCTGGCCAACGTCCTGACTTTC; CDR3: CASSHGRGPPRTLANVLTF
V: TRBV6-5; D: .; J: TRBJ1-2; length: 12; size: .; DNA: TGTGCCACCAGTTCAGAGAACTATGGCTACACCTTC; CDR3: CATSSENYGYTF
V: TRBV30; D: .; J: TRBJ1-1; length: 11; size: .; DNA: TGTGCCTCATCTGGGGGGGCTGAAGCTTTCTTT; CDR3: CASSGGAEAFF
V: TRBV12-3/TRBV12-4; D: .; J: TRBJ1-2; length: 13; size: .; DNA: TGTGCCAGCAGCGACCGAGGGGGGGGAGGCTACACCTTC; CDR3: CASSDRGGGGYTF
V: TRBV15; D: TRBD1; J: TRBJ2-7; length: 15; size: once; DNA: TGTGCCACCAGCAGCATAAGGACAGGGAGGAACGAGCAGTACTTC; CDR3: CATSSIRTGRNEQYF
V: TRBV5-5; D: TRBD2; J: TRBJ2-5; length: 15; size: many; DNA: TGTGCCAGCAGCTCGATGGGGAGGGCGGAAGAGACCCAGTACTTC; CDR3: CASSSMGRAEETQYF
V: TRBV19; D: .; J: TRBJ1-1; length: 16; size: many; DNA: TGTGCCAGTAGTATAGTTAGGTCAAGTATGAACACTGAAGCTTTCTTT; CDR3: CASSIVRSSMNTEAFF
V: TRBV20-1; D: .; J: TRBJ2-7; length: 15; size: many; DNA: TGCAGTGCTAGACCCTCCTGGAGGGATTCCTACGAGCAGTACTTC; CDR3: CSARPSWRDSYEQYF
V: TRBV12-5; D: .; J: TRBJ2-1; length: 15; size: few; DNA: TGTGCTAGTGGTTTCCCCCCCGGGACCTACAATGAGCAGTTCTTC; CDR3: CASGFPPGTYNEQFF
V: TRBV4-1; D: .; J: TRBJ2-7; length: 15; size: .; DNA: TGCGCCAGCAGCCAAGAAGGGGGGCAATACTACGAGCAGTACTTC; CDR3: CASSQEGGQYYEQYF
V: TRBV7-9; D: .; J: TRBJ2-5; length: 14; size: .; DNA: TGTGCCAGCAGTATACAGGCCCCAAAAGAGACCCAGTACTTC; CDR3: CASSIQAPKETQYF
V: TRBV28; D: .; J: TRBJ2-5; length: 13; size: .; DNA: TGTGCCAGCAGCCTAAGGGAGCCAGAGACCCAGTACTTC; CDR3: CASSLREPETQYF
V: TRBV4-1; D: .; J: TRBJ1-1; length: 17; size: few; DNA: TGCGCCAGCAGCCACCCTGGGGGTAACAGGGCTTCGACTGAAGCTTTCTTT; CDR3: CASSHPGGNRASTEAFF
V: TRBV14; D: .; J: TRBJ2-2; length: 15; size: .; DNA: TGTGCCAGCAGCCCCGACAGACTTCATTCCGGGGAGCTGTTTTTT; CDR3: CASSPDRLHSGELFF
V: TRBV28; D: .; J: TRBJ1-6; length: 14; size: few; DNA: TGTGCCAGCAATCTAGGGGGAGGCAATTCACCCCTCCACTTT; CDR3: CASNLGGGNSPLHF
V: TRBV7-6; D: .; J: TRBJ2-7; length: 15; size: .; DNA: TGTACCAGCAGCCGTGATAGGACGGGTATCTACGAGCAGTACTTC; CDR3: CTSSRDRTGIYEQYF
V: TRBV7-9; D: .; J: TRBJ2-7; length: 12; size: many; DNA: TGTGCCAGCAGCCCCCAGGACGGGATGCAGTACTTC; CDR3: CASSPQDGMQYF
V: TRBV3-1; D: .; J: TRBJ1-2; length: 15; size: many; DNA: TGTGCCAGCAGCCAATTGCAGGGAAGTGACTATGGCTACACCTTC; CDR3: CASSQLQGSDYGYTF
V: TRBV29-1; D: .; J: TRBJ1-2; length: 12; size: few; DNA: TGCAGCGTTGAAGGTGGGGAGGGTGGCTACACCTTC; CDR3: CSVEGGEGGYTF
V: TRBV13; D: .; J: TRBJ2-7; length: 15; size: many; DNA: TGTGCCAGCAGCTTATCAGGAAGCCTAGCCTACGAGCAGTACTTC; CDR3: CASSLSGSLAYEQYF
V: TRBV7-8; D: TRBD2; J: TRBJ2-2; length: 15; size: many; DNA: TGTGCCAGCAGCTCCGGGACTACGAACACCGGGGAGCTGTTTTTT; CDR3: CASSSGTTNTGELFF
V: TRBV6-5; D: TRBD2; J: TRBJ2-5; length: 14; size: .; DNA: TGTGCCAGCAGCCCAATAGGGAGGGAAGGCAATCAGTACTTC; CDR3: CASSPIGREGNQYF
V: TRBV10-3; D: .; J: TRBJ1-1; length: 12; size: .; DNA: TGTGCCATCAGTGGGACCGAGGGTATAGCTTTCTTT; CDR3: CAISGTEGIAFF
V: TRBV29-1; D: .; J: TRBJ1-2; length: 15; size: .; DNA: TGCAGCGTCGGGGGTAGGGACGGCCGTCACTATGGCTACACCTTC; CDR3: CSVGGRDGRHYGYTF
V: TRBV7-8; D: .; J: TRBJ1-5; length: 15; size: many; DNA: TGTGCCAGCAGCTCTCTTAACAGGGACAATCAGCCCCAGCATTTT; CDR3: CASSSLNRDNQPQHF
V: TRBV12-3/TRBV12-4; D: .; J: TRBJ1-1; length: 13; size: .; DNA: TGTGCCAGCAGCCCCTCGGGACGACTGGGGGCTTTCTTT; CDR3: CASSPSGRLGAFF
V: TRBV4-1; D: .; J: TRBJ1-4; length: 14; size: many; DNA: TGCGCCAGCAGCGACGACAGAAAGGGGGAAAAACTGTTTTTT; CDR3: CASSDDRKGEKLFF
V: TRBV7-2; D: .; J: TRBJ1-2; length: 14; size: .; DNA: TGTGCCAGCAGCTTAGCGCCGGGGCCAAACGGCTACACCTTC; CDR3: CASSLAPGPNGYTF
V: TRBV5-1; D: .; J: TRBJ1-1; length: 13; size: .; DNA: TGCGCCAGCAGCTCGACAGGCCACCCCCCCGCTTTCTTT; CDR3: CASSSTGHPPAFF
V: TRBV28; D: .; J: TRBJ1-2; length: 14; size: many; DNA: TGTGCCAGCAGACTGAGACCCGAATCCTATGGCTACACCTTC; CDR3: CASRLRPESYGYTF
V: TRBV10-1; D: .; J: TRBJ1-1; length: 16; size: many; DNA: TGCGCCAGCAGTGAGTCGGAGTTGGGTCGGGACACTGAAGCTTTCTTT; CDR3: CASSESELGRDTEAFF
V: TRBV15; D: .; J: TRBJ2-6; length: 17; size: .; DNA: TGTGCCACCAGTCGGACGACCGGGGGCGGTGGGGCCAACGTCCTGACTTTC; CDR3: CATSRTTGGGGANVLTF
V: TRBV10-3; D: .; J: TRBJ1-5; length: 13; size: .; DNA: TGTGCCATCAGTGAACTTGGGAATCAGCCCCAGCATTTT; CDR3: CAISELGNQPQHF
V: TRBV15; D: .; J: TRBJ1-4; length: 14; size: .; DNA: TGTGCCACCAGCGGGCAGGGGCTTAATGAAAAACTGTTTTTT; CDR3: CATSGQGLNEKLFF
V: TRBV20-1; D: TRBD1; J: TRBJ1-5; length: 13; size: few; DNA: TGCAGTGCTAGTGACAGGGTTAATCAGCCCCAGCATTTT; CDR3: CSASDRVNQPQHF
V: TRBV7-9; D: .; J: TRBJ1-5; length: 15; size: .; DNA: TGTGCCAGCAGCTTAGACATTAACGGGACCCAGCCCCAGCATTTT; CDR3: CASSLDINGTQPQHF
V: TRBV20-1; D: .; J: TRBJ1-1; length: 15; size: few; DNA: TGCAGTGCTAGCGCTTTGGGCACAATGAACACTGAAGCTTTCTTT; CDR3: CSASALGTMNTEAFF
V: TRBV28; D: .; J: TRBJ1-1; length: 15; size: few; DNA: TGTGCCAGCAGTCTTCAGAGGGGCCTGAACACTGAAGCTTTCTTT; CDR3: CASSLQRGLNTEAFF
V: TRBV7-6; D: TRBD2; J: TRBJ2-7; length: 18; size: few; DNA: TGTGCCAGCAGCTTAGAATCTACTAGCGGGGGGGCCCACTACGAGCAGTACTTC; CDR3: CASSLESTSGGAHYEQYF
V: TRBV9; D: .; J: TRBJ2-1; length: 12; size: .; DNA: TGTGCCAGCAGCGTATGGGGCCGAGAGCAGTTCTTC; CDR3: CASSVWGREQFF
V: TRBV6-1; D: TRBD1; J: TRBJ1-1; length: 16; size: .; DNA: TGTGCCAGCAGGTCGGGACAGTCAGGGGGGAACACTGAAGCTTTCTTT; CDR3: CASRSGQSGGNTEAFF